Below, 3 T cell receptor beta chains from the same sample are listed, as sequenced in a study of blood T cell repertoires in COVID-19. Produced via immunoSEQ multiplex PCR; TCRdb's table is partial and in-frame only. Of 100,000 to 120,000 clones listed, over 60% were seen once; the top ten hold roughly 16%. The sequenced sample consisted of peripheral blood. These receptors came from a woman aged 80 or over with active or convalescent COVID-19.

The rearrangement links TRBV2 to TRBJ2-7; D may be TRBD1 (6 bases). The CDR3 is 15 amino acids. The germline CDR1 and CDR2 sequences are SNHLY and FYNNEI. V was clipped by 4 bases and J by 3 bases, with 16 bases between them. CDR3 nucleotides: TGTGCCAGCAGTGTAAGGGACACTAATCGCTACGAGCAGTACTTC. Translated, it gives CASSVRDTNRYEQYF. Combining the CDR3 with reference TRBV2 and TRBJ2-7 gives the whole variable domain EPEVTQTPSHQVTQMGQEVILRCVPISNHLYFYWYRQILGQKVEFLVSFYNNEISEKSEIFDDQFSVERPDGSNFTLKIRSTKLEDSAMYFCASSVRDTNRYEQYFGPGTRLTVT.

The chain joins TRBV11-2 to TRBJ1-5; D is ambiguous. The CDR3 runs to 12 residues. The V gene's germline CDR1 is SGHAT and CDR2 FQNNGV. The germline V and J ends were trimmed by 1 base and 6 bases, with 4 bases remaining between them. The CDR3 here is CASSLGSQPQHF. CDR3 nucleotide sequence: TGTGCCAGCAGCTTAGGGAGTCAGCCCCAGCATTTT. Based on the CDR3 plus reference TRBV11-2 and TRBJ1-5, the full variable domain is EAGVAQSPRYKIIEKRQSVAFWCNPISGHATLYWYQQILGQGPKLLIQFQNNGVVDDSQLPKDRFSAERLKGVDSTLKIQPAKLEDSAVYLCASSLGSQPQHFGDGTRLSIL.

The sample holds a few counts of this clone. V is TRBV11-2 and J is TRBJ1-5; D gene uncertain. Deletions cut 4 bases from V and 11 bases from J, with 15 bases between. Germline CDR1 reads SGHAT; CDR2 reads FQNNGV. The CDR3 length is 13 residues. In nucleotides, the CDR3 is TGTGCCAGCAGCTCCCTCCCGGCGCAGGCCCAGCATTTT. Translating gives CASSSLPAQAQHF.